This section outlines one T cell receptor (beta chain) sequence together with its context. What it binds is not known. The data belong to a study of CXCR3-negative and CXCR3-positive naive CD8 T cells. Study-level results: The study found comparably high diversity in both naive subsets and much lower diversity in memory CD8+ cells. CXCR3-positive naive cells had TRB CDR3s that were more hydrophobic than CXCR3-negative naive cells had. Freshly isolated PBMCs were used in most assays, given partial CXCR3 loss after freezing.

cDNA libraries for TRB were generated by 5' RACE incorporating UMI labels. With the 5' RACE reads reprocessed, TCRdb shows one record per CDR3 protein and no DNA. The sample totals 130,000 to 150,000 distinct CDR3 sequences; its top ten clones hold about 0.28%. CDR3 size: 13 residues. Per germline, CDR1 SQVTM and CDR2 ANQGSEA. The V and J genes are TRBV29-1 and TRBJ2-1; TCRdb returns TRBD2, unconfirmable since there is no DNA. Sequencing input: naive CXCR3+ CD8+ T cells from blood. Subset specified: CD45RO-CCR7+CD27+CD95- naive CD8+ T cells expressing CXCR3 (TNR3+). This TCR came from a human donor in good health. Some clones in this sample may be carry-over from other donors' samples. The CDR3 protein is CSVAAGGMNEQFF.